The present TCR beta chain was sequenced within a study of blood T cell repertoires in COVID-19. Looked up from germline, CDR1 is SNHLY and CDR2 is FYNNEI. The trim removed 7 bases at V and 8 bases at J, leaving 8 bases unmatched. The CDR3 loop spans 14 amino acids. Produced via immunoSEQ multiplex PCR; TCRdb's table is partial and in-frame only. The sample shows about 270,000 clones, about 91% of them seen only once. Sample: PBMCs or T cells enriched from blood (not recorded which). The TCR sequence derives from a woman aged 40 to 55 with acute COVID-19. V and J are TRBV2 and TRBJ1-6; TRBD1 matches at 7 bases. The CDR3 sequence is CASIRQGSYSPLHF. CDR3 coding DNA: TGTGCCAGCATCCGACAGGGATCTTATTCACCCCTCCACTTT.